This T cell receptor beta chain was documented in a study of blood T cell repertoires in COVID-19 (dated by TCRdb to 2020 to 2021). Turning to the overall study: Samples covering the acute and convalescent phases of COVID-19 were provided by collaborators in the United States, Italy and Spain. The material from the prospective study consisted of cDNA or gDNA derived from T cells, B-cell-depleted T cells, or PBMCs. The dataset comprised deeply sampled blood TCRbeta repertoires from subjects exposed to, actively infected with, or recovered from COVID-19. The repertoires were made available in a free public database intended to serve as a resource for research on the immune response to SARS-CoV-2. The samples were drawn from the first 160 participants of the ongoing ImmuneRACE study and from over a thousand subjects provided by 6 global collaborators. Nearly every sample came with metadata listing a de-identified subject ID, COVID-19 status, age in years and sex. Where available, HLA class I and class II types were obtained from metadata supplied by the sample provider rather than from assay-based typing. Overall study results and their limits: The quantity of clinical and demographic metadata differed by source and by participant and was supplied without curation.

In the prospective study, participants were about 18 to 95 years old, resided in 24 geographic areas of the United States, and were enrolled through a virtual design. In the prospective study, participants were assigned to cohorts based on the clinical history participants reported in a screening survey and a study questionnaire. Recovered participants in ImmuneRACE Cohort 3 were defined by two consecutive negative NP/OP PCR tests, clearance by a healthcare professional, or resolution of symptoms. In the prospective study, mobile phlebotomists collected whole blood, serum and a nasopharyngeal or oropharyngeal swab from each participant. Prospective study participants could optionally give additional blood draws and questionnaires over a 2-month period. Before DNA extraction, blood samples from the prospective study were shipped at room temperature or frozen. This clone has only a few counts. The target of this receptor is not known. No per-base quality is available; no much larger clone lies one base away. Other nucleotide sequences from this sample produce the same CDR3.

TCRbeta CDR3 regions were amplified from genomic DNA by means of the immunoSEQ Assay, a bias-controlled multiplex PCR. The paper's processing steps were these. Nucleated cell counts per sample were estimated from amplification of reference gene primers within the assay. To quantify the absolute abundance of each unique TCRbeta CDR3 rearrangement, sequence reads were collapsed and filtered. For each sample, productive Simpson clonality was calculated as the square root of Simpson's diversity index over productive rearrangements. The table comes from immuneACCESS by way of TCRdb, which keeps in-frame sequences with V and J called. Part of the clones is missing from these tables; in studies checked, under half for an unresolved V gene and the rest for unknown reasons. D and trimming were read from the DNA, whereas the V and J calls and clone size are those reported in that table. The table for this sample lists under 300,000 clones; around nine tenths of them were counted only once. About 2% of the sample is held by the ten biggest clonotypes.

The sample taken for sequencing was PBMCs or T cells enriched from blood (not recorded which). The source is a woman aged 60-75 years who had recovered from COVID-19.

The DNA reads as follows: TGCGCCAGCAGCTTGGGACAGGGGGACTCACCCCTCCACTTT. This codes for CASSLGQGDSPLHF. The receptor chain draws on TRBV5-1 and TRBJ1-6; TRBD1 aligns with 9 central bases. The CDR3 starts with the cysteine, ends with the phenylalanine, and has 14 residues. Just the 42-base CDR3 DNA is kept, in frame starting at base 1. The germline V gene encodes CDR1 SGHRS and CDR2 YFSETQ. V has 0 bases trimmed and J has 10 bases trimmed; junction bases matching no gene number 2.